The 5 T cell receptor beta chains given below trace back to one sample, sequenced in a study of T cell repertoires in cytomegalovirus infection. These receptors have no identified antigens. Via MiXCR, TCRdb re-called the reads, giving one row per CDR3 protein. The table lists roughly 920,000 distinct CDR3 sequences, more than 25% of them singletons. The sequencing used cultured CD8+ T cells from PBMCs, collected from culture after CMV antigen stimulation. The receptors were sampled from a human donor in good health (CMV status not recorded). Some clones in this sample may be carry-over from other donors' samples.

About this clonotype itself: A much bigger clone sits one base away, suggesting this may be a read error. The V and J genes are TRBV7-2 and TRBJ2-5; TRBD2 aligns across 7 bases. This CDR3 comprises 16 residues. CDR1 is SGHTA, CDR2 FQGNSA, per germline. Here the CDR3 DNA reads TGTGCCAGCAGCTTTAGGGCAGCGGGGTGGAAAGAGACCCAGCACTTC. Protein sequence: CASSFRAAGWKETQHF. The complete variable domain, with remaining parts taken from reference TRBV7-2 and TRBJ2-5, reads GAGVSQSPSNKVTEKGKDVELRCDPISGHTALYWYRQSLGQGLEFLIYFQGNSAPDKSGLPSDRFSAERTGGSVSTLTIQRTQQEDSAVYLCASSFRAAGWKETQHFGPGTRLLVL.

This clonotype was recorded at least ten times. The chain is built from TRBV11-1 and TRBJ2-2; maybe TRBD1 (5 bases). The germline V and J ends were trimmed by 3 bases and 6 bases, with 11 bases remaining between them. The CDR3 extends over 14 amino acids. CDR1 SGHAT and CDR2 FQDESV come from the germline V gene (reference sequence). CDR3 in DNA: TGTGCCAGCAGCTTCAACAGGTTCCCCGGGGAGCTGTTTTTT. Its protein is CASSFNRFPGELFF.

This clonotype was counted only a few times. The V and J genes are TRBV27 and TRBJ2-7, with 9 bases aligning to TRBD1. V shed 6 bases and J 6 bases; nucleotides not matched to a gene: 12. The CDR3 covers 15 residues. Germline V gives CDR1 MNHEY, CDR2 SMNVEV (reference sequence). The CDR3 loop is CASRLSGTGSVEQYF. The CDR3 DNA follows: TGTGCCAGCAGGTTGAGTGGGACAGGGTCTGTCGAGCAGTACTTC.

The rearrangement joins TRBV9 to TRBJ1-1; D unresolved. The CDR3 is made up of 14 amino acids. CDR1 SGDLS and CDR2 YYNGEE come from the germline V gene. V dropped 3 bases and J dropped 1 base, with 10 bases sitting between them. In nucleotides, the CDR3 is TGTGCCAGCAGCGGGCACCTGGGGAACACTGAAGCTTTCTTT. This sequence encodes CASSGHLGNTEAFF.

V is TRBV4-3 and J is TRBJ2-1; 8 bases are a match to TRBD2. V shed 0 bases and J 5 bases; nucleotides not matched to a gene: 15. Germline V gene sequence: CDR1 LGHNA, CDR2 YSLEER. The CDR3 loop spans 19 amino acids. CDR3 coding DNA: TGCGCCAGCAGCCAAGATCCCGCGGGGGGCCAGGGGCTCAACAATGAGCAGTTCTTC. Its protein is CASSQDPAGGQGLNNEQFF.